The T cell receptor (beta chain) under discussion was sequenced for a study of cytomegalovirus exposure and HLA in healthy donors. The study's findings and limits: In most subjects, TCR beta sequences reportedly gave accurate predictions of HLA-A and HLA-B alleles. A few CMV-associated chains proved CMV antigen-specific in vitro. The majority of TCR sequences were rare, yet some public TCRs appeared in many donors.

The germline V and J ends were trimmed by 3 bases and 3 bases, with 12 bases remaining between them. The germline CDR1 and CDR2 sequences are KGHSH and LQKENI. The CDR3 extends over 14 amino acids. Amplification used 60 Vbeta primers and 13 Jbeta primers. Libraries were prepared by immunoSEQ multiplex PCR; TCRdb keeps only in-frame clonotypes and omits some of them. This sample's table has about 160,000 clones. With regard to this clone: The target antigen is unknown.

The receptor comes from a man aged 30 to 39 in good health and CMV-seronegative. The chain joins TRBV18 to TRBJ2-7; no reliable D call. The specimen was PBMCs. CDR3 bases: TGTGCCAGCTCACCCTACGCAGGCCACTACGAGCAGTACTTC. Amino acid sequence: CASSPYAGHYEQYF.